The next 8 T cell receptor beta chains were all read from a single sample in a study of CD8 T cells in Susac syndrome. The authors reverse transcribed roughly 0.5 to 1 ug RNA with random hexamers. TCRdb itself ran the immunoSEQ multiplex PCR reads through MiXCR, one entry per CDR3 protein. In the table there are 150,000 to 160,000 distinct CDR3 sequences, roughly 96% of which are singletons. The sample taken for sequencing was CD4+ T cells from PBMCs. These TCRs come from a human donor with Susac syndrome.

The gene calls are TRBV20-1 and TRBJ2-1, with D unresolved. In germline, CDR1 is DFQATT, CDR2 SNEGSKA (reference sequence). CDR3 size: 13 residues. V was clipped by 1 base and J by 6 bases, with 10 bases between them. CDR3 sequence reads: CSARANLGNEQFF. The CDR3 DNA sequence: TGCAGTGCTAGAGCGAACTTGGGCAATGAGCAGTTCTTC.

The chain recombines TRBV20-1 with TRBJ2-7; D may be TRBD1 or TRBD2 (5 bases each). There are 14 residues in the CDR3. In germline, CDR1 is DFQATT, CDR2 SNEGSKA (reference sequence). The germline V and J ends were trimmed by 3 bases and 1 base, with 13 bases remaining between them. Here the CDR3 reads CSARVVGESYEQYF. The CDR3 DNA is TGCAGTGCTAGGGTCGTGGGGGAATCCTACGAGCAGTACTTC.

The rearrangement joins TRBV28 to TRBJ1-5, with 11 bases that match TRBD1. After removal of 8 bases from V and 6 bases from J, the junction contained 3 bases not matched to a gene. CDR1 is MDHEN and CDR2 is SYDVKM in the germline V gene. This CDR3 region has 13 residues. The chain's CDR3 is CASWDRGVQPQHF. The CDR3 DNA reads TGTGCCAGCTGGGACAGGGGGGTTCAGCCCCAGCATTTT.

The V gene is TRBV7-3, the J gene TRBJ2-3, with 9 bases matching TRBD2. Losses at the gene ends were 5 bases for V and 1 base for J; bases not matched to a gene: 7. This CDR3 is 16 amino acids long. In germline, CDR1 is SGHTA, CDR2 FQGTGA. CDR3 DNA: TGTGCCAGCAGCCGTAATAGCGGGGGAGGCACAGATACGCAGTATTTT. Amino acids: CASSRNSGGGTDTQYF.

CDR3: CASSYSLTSGASYEQYF. CDR3 nucleotides: TGTGCCAGCAGTTACTCGTTAACTAGCGGGGCCTCCTACGAGCAGTACTTC. The genes are TRBV6-5 and TRBJ2-7; 10 bases map to TRBD2. The CDR3 spans 17 residues. Trimming removed 0 bases from V and 0 bases from J; junction bases left unmatched: 5. Germline V gene sequence: CDR1 MNHEY, CDR2 SVGAGI.

V and J are TRBV7-2 and TRBJ2-7; tentatively, D is TRBD2 (6 bases). Germline loops: CDR1 SGHTA, CDR2 FQGNSA. The CDR3 covers 15 residues. V lost 2 bases and J 6 bases, leaving 17 bases between the germline ends. DNA of the CDR3: TGTGCCAGCAGCTTACGGCAGGGAGGCCTTTCCGAGCAGTACTTC. Translating gives CASSLRQGGLSEQYF.

In its sample, this clonotype was seen once. The CDR3 region has the DNA TGTGCCAGCACCAACAGGGGAGTAGACAATGAGCAGTTCTTC. Amino acid sequence: CASTNRGVDNEQFF. This chain uses TRBV18 with TRBJ2-1; 7 bases fit TRBD1. The germline V gene has CDR1 KGHSH and CDR2 LQKENI. V lost 8 bases and J lost 5; bases outside the gene matches: 9. The CDR3 has 14 amino acids.

The V and J genes are TRBV18 and TRBJ1-5; D is undetermined. Trimming stripped 3 bases from V and 4 bases from J, with 7 bases between. Looked up from germline, CDR1 is KGHSH and CDR2 is LQKENI. This CDR3 spans 13 amino acids. The CDR3: CASSPTDNQPQHF. DNA for the CDR3: TGTGCCAGCTCACCGACGGATAATCAGCCCCAGCATTTT.